These 10 T cell receptor beta chains came from one sample sequenced in a study of blood T cell repertoires in COVID-19. The assay was immunoSEQ multiplex PCR, and TCRdb's table has in-frame clones only and misses some. The data hold 55,000 to 75,000 clones, with 72% observed a single time. The specimen sequenced was peripheral blood. The receptors shown here come from a woman between 65 and 79 years old with COVID-19, enrolled during active disease.

This clone was picked up a small number of times. The chain recombines TRBV20-1 with TRBJ2-5; 11 positions match TRBD2. V was pared by 3 bases and J by 4 bases, with 13 bases of the junction left unmatched. The CDR3 runs 17 residues. The germline CDR1 and CDR2 sequences are DFQATT and SNEGSKA (reference sequence). CDR3 protein: CSASSHSGGASRETQYF. Here the CDR3 DNA reads TGCAGTGCTAGTTCCCATAGCGGGGGGGCGTCCAGAGAGACCCAGTACTTC.

The rearrangement links TRBV25-1 to TRBJ2-2, with D perhaps TRBD1 (5 bases). Germline CDR1 MGHDK, CDR2 SYGVNS. CDR3 length: 13 residues. Trimming cost V 6 bases and J 5 bases, with 10 bases left between them. The DNA for the CDR3 is TGTGCCAGCAGGGGGCAGATAACCGGGGAGCTGTTTTTT. It codes for CASRGQITGELFF.

With respect to this clone: Other DNA sequences from this sample encode an identical CDR3 as well. The V call is TRBV28, the J call TRBJ2-3, with TRBD2 identical over 7 bases. J gave up 3 bases and V 3 bases, and 3 bases lay outside the gene matches. This CDR3 contains 14 residues. Germline-derived CDR1 and CDR2 are MDHEN and SYDVKM. The CDR3 region has the DNA TGTGCCAGCAGTTTCGTAGCGGGTACAGATACGCAGTATTTT. Translated: CASSFVAGTDTQYF.

The V gene is TRBV11-3, the J gene TRBJ2-1; 8 bases line up with TRBD2. This CDR3 has 17 amino acids. J gave up 5 bases and V 5 bases, and 14 bases lay outside the gene matches. Germline CDR1 reads SGHNT; CDR2 reads YENEEA. The CDR3 DNA follows: TGTGCCAGCAGCCAATTTCTCGGGACTAGGCCCAACAATGAGCAGTTCTTC. It codes for CASSQFLGTRPNNEQFF.

This clone was picked up one time. The chain uses TRBV7-2 and TRBJ2-1; TRBD2 might be the D (7 bases). From germline, CDR1 is SGHTA and CDR2 FQGNSA. V was trimmed by 1 base and J by 4 bases, leaving 14 bases between them. The CDR3 runs 16 residues. The CDR3 protein is CASSLVGGLSYNEQFF. The CDR3 DNA follows: TGTGCCAGCAGCTTAGTGGGGGGGCTTTCTTACAATGAGCAGTTCTTC.

This clone has only a few counts. The gene calls are TRBV15 and TRBJ2-1, with D maybe TRBD2 (6 bases). Germline values: CDR1 LNHNV, CDR2 YYDKDF (reference sequence). V lost 1 base and J lost 0, with 10 bases in between. The CDR3 is 16 amino acids. CDR3 protein: CATSRGLASSYNEQFF. Written as DNA, the CDR3 is TGTGCCACCAGCAGAGGGCTAGCGAGCTCCTACAATGAGCAGTTCTTC.

The chain carries TRBV6-1 and TRBJ1-1; a possible D gene is TRBD1 (5 bases). V gave up 1 base and J gave up 5 bases, with 14 bases separating them. The CDR3 runs 15 residues. Germline CDR1 and CDR2: MNHNS and SASEGT. CDR3 sequence reads: CASSEVAGQRTEAFF. The CDR3, as DNA: TGTGCCAGCAGTGAAGTGGCAGGGCAAAGAACTGAAGCTTTCTTT.

The V and J genes are TRBV6-5 and TRBJ1-2, with D tentatively TRBD1 (6 bases). Trimming took 5 bases from V and 8 from J, leaving 9 bases between them. The CDR3 is made up of 11 amino acids. Germline lookup yields CDR1 MNHEY and CDR2 SVGAGI. The CDR3 loop is CASSTGHGYTF. The CDR3, as DNA: TGTGCCAGCAGTACAGGGCACGGCTACACCTTC.

The genes are TRBV5-6 and TRBJ2-3, with D possibly TRBD2 on 6 matching bases. V gave up 0 bases and J gave up 0 bases, with 8 bases separating them. Germline CDR1 and CDR2: SGHDT and YYEEEE. CDR3 length equals 15 residues. CDR3 DNA sequence: TGTGCCAGCAGCTTGGGGCTAGCGAGCACAGATACGCAGTATTTT. The encoded protein is CASSLGLASTDTQYF.

The chain recombines TRBV13 with TRBJ1-1; 8 bases match TRBD1. This CDR3 spans 14 amino acids. Germline V gives CDR1 PRHDT, CDR2 FYEKMQ (reference sequence). J gave up 1 base and V 4 bases, and 2 bases lay outside the gene matches. The CDR3: CASSSQGGNTEAFF. CDR3 bases: TGTGCCAGCAGCTCACAGGGGGGGAACACTGAAGCTTTCTTT.